This TCR beta chain is from a study of T cells in Graves' hyperthyroidism and ophthalmopathy (dated by TCRdb to the late 2010s). Background on the whole study: Peripheral blood samples were taken at initial diagnosis, before any treatment was given. To identify TCR V-J signatures that set the groups apart, the researchers used a discovery cohort of 100 patients, made up of some 41 with Graves' ophthalmopathy and around 58 with stable Graves' hyperthyroidism. Thyroid tissue and blood T-cell repertoires from six Graves' hyperthyroidism patients were also compared in the study. Following sampling, methimazole starting at 30 mg daily was given to hyperthyroidism patients, and high-dose intravenous methylprednisolone was given to ophthalmopathy patients. Prospective prediction of ophthalmopathy was tested in an independent validation cohort consisting of under 20 hyperthyroidism patients and approximately 16 patients who later progressed to ophthalmopathy. TCR Vbeta CDR3 sequencing of some 140 peripheral blood samples (under 45 ophthalmopathy, 70 to 85 hyperthyroidism and approximately 17 progressor patients) is reported in the paper. The 95 to 100 discovery patients were divided at random into training and test sets in a 7:3 ratio.

Summary of the overall study and its limitations: In validation, progression to ophthalmopathy was predicted by the model with roughly 69% sensitivity and around 75% specificity, a median of 6.5 months before onset. Blood samples also contained most of the expanded thyroid clonotypes (frequency above 0.001), which suggests that blood repertoires may reflect thyroid immune responses. Sample size was not statistically predetermined, and blinding of investigators to group allocation was not performed. Ophthalmopathy was separated from stable hyperthyroidism by a 13 V-J signature model, with 87.88% sensitivity and about 81% specificity obtained in cross-validation and 80%/75% obtained in testing.

This clonotype was recorded at least ten times. What antigen it recognizes has not been identified. Within one base of it there is no much larger clone, and no base qualities were kept. According to the germline V gene (reference sequence), CDR1 reads LGHDT and CDR2 reads YNNKEL. Trimming takes 4 bases from V and 5 bases from J, and the germline ends sit 15 bases apart. The CDR3 numbers 15 residues from cysteine through phenylalanine. Only the CDR3 DNA stays, 45 bases, in frame from base 1. Graves' hyperthyroidism was defined as stable when no progression to ophthalmopathy occurred over 18 months of follow-up. Hyperthyroidism patients were newly diagnosed, had a disease duration of under 2 months, and were aged 18 to 65 years. Any patient with an uncontrolled infection, another autoimmune disease, pregnancy or lactation was excluded. Diagnoses relied on clinical symptoms, serum thyroxine and TRAb, thyroid ultrasound and orbital computed tomography. PBMCs were separated from approximately 10 ml of fresh peripheral blood using Ficoll-Paque density gradient centrifugation. Total RNA was extracted using Trizol reagent, and RNA quality was assessed on an Agilent 2100 Bioanalyzer.

Amplification of TCR beta CDR3 regions was carried out from RNA transcripts. A first-round RT-PCR of the TCR CDR3 used the HTBI primer set with the Qiagen OneStep RT-PCR kit. Libraries were constructed in a second round of multiplex PCR, after which size selection and purification were carried out. Paired-end sequencing of the libraries was performed with 100 bp reads on an Illumina HiSeq2000. As for the authors' bioinformatics: SOAPnuke was used to process the raw data, with reads discarded if the reads contained adapters or uncalled bases, had a mean Phred below 15, or lacked an exact constant-primer or identifier match. High-quality paired reads were merged with COPE v1.2.5, and unique nucleotide sequences were defined as clonotypes. MiTCR v1.1 was used to align the clonotypes against IMGT TRBV, TRBD and TRBJ reference segments. The analysis was restricted to V-J combinations with a frequency above 0.0001, which together covered approximately 99% of the repertoires. The TCS score was defined as F50 (clonal expansion) divided by E x V (chaos), with BLOSUM62-based TCRdist calculated between CDR3 peptides within each V-J. Welch's t-statistics and random forest reduced roughly 500 V-J features to roughly 13, which were used in a naive Bayes classifier (R e1071). The public reads were reprocessed in TCRdb via fastp at Q25 and MiXCR, keeping in-frame beta chains. Rows are combined by CDR3 protein, so each entry shows the most common genes and DNA. TCRdb's processing, not the authors', yielded these V and J calls. The sample table records about 360,000 distinct CDR3 sequences; about 13% of these occur just once. Clones ranked in the top ten supply 9.2% of the sample.

This TCR derives from a young woman with Graves' hyperthyroidism. Recombination joined TRBV3-1 with TRBJ2-1, with the D gene too uncertain to name. The sequenced sample was blood. The CDR3 here reads CASSPAFRGDNEQFF. The bases read TGTGCCAGCAGCCCAGCCTTCCGCGGCGACAATGAGCAGTTCTTC.